Below are 28 T cell receptor beta chains sequenced from a single sample in a study of CD8 T cells in ankylosing spondylitis. TCRdb independently ran MiXCR on the 5' RACE reads; one entry per CDR3 protein. The sample holds some 200,000 distinct CDR3 sequences; roughly 13% are singletons and the top ten take approximately 17%. The sequencing sample was made of blood, either unsorted or a sorted T cell fraction (not recorded which). The receptors stem from a male donor with ankylosing spondylitis or in good health (not recorded which).

In its sample, this clonotype was seen many times. This chain's CDR3 is CASSQDSGLNTEAFF. In DNA, the CDR3 is TGCGCCAGCAGCCAAGATTCAGGCTTGAACACTGAAGCTTTCTTT. The chain employs TRBV4-1 and TRBJ1-1; D remains unclear. V was pared by 0 bases and J by 0 bases, with 8 bases between. CDR1 MGHRA and CDR2 YSYEKL come from the germline V gene. The CDR3 is made up of 15 amino acids.

This clonotype was counted between two and nine times. This sequence joins TRBV27 and TRBJ2-7; D is possibly TRBD1 (6 bases). Germline-derived CDR1 and CDR2 are MNHEY and SMNVEV (reference sequence). Deletions cut 5 bases from V and 6 bases from J, with 11 bases between. The CDR3 length is 12 residues. CDR3 region: CASSTGSLEQYF. The CDR3 coding sequence is TGTGCCAGCAGTACAGGGTCCCTCGAGCAGTACTTC.

Only a few counts were recorded for this clonotype. The chain combines TRBV12-3 or TRBV12-4 with TRBJ1-2, with TRBD1 identical over 7 bases. This CDR3 comprises 13 residues. Trimming took 6 bases from V and 6 from J; bases not matched to a gene: 7. CDR3 sequence reads: CASSPSQGDGYTF. In nucleotides, the CDR3 is TGTGCCAGCAGCCCAAGCCAGGGGGATGGCTACACCTTC.

As regards this clonotype: The germline gene is not matched at one end of the junction; a read error may be the cause. The chain has TRBV10-3 and TRBJ2-1, with 12 bases fitting TRBD2. Germline V lookup: CDR1 ENHRY, CDR2 SYGVKD. The CDR3 loop spans 15 amino acids. The CDR3 DNA follows: TGTGCCATCAGTGAGCTAGCGGGGGGGTACAATAAGCAGTTCTTC. This sequence encodes CAISELAGGYNKQFF.

J is TRBJ2-2 and V is TRBV12-3 or TRBV12-4; D gene unclear. V lost 5 bases and J 0 bases, leaving 13 bases between the germline ends. CDR3 length: 16 residues. The CDR3 reads CASSPDMFSNTGELFF. In DNA form, the CDR3 reads TGTGCCAGCAGTCCAGACATGTTCTCGAACACCGGGGAGCTGTTTTTT.

The J gene is TRBJ2-7, the V gene TRBV13, with D perhaps TRBD1 (5 bases). CDR3 length: 15 residues. V lost 4 bases and J 2 bases, leaving 15 bases between the germline ends. Germline-derived CDR1 and CDR2 are PRHDT and FYEKMQ (reference sequence). The DNA of the CDR3 is TGTGCCAGCAGCTCTCCGCAGGGTGGCACCTACGAGCAGTACTTC. This encodes CASSSPQGGTYEQYF.

CDR3 sequence reads: CATSRDLLGGNYGYTF. The DNA of the CDR3 is TGTGCCACCAGCAGAGATCTTCTGGGGGGGAACTATGGCTACACCTTC. The V and J genes are TRBV15 and TRBJ1-2; D perhaps matches TRBD1 (5 bases). CDR1 and CDR2 (germline): LNHNV, YYDKDF (reference sequence). CDR3 size: 16 residues. The germline V and J ends were trimmed by 0 bases and 2 bases, with 13 bases remaining between them.

This clonotype was detected once. The rearrangement links TRBV19 to TRBJ2-3, with D perhaps matching TRBD1 (7 bases). Germline values: CDR1 LNHDA, CDR2 SQIVND (reference sequence). The CDR3 is made up of 15 amino acids. V was pared by 6 bases and J by 1 base, with 14 bases between. The CDR3 DNA reads TGTGCCAGTAGCAGGGGGGTCCAAGGCACAGATACGCAGTATTTT. Translated, it gives CASSRGVQGTDTQYF.

V and J are TRBV6-5 and TRBJ1-1; 7 nucleotides match TRBD1. The germline V gene encodes CDR1 MNHEY and CDR2 SVGAGI. The CDR3 length is 15 residues. With V trimmed by 4 bases and J by 3 bases, 8 bases remained unmatched. This CDR3 reads CASSSRQGLDTEAFF. DNA of the CDR3: TGTGCCAGCAGTTCACGACAGGGTCTCGACACTGAAGCTTTCTTT.

This sequence joins TRBV2 and TRBJ2-1, with 8 nucleotides matching TRBD1. CDR1 and CDR2 (germline): SNHLY, FYNNEI. Trimming took 7 bases from V and 2 from J; bases not matched to a gene: 7. The CDR3 has 15 residues. In nucleotides, the CDR3 is TGTGCCAGCATTACAGGACAGGGCGCCTACAATGAGCAGTTCTTC. It codes for CASITGQGAYNEQFF. Drawing the rest from reference TRBV2 and TRBJ2-1, the complete variable domain is EPEVTQTPSHQVTQMGQEVILRCVPISNHLYFYWYRQILGQKVEFLVSFYNNEISEKSEIFDDQFSVERPDGSNFTLKIRSTKLEDSAMYFCASITGQGAYNEQFFGPGTRLTVL.

This clonotype has a handful of counts. The gene calls are TRBV28 and TRBJ1-5; possibly TRBD1 for D (6 bases). CDR1 is MDHEN and CDR2 is SYDVKM in the germline V gene. Trimming left V 6 bases short and J 2 bases short, with 14 bases between. The CDR3 consists of 15 residues. The CDR3 loop is CASSKTGLGNQPQHF. In DNA, the CDR3 is TGTGCCAGCAGCAAGACAGGACTGGGCAATCAGCCCCAGCATTTT. The full variable domain, completed using reference TRBV28 and TRBJ1-5, is DVKVTQSSRYLVKRTGEKVFLECVQDMDHENMFWYRQDPGLGLRLIYFSYDVKMKEKGDIPEGYSVSREKKERFSLILESASTNQTSMYLCASSKTGLGNQPQHFGDGTRLSIL.

The chain recombines TRBV5-1 with TRBJ1-1, with a tentative D call TRBD1 (6 bases). The CDR3 consists of 14 residues. Trimming removed 3 bases from V and 5 bases from J, with 14 bases in between. The V gene's germline CDR1 is SGHRS and CDR2 YFSETQ. The CDR3 DNA is TGCGCCAGCAGCTACGCGGAGGGGGGGACTGAAGCTTTCTTT. Translation: CASSYAEGGTEAFF.

This clonotype was found a few times. The chain links TRBV2 to TRBJ2-4; unclear D gene. Trimming cost V 3 bases and J 2 bases, with 8 bases left between them. CDR1 is SNHLY and CDR2 is FYNNEI in the germline V gene. CDR3 length: 14 amino acids. The CDR3 here is CASSDRSPKNIQYF. The CDR3 nucleotides are TGTGCCAGCAGTGACAGGTCTCCCAAAAACATTCAGTACTTC.

In this sample, this clonotype turned up a few times. The chain combines TRBV6-5 with TRBJ2-5; the D gene is possibly TRBD2 (6 bases). The CDR3 length is 15 residues. The germline gives CDR1 MNHEY, CDR2 SVGAGI. Trimming removed 6 bases from V and 1 base from J, with 15 bases in between. The CDR3 loop reads CASSYSGAPQETQYF. The CDR3 DNA reads as TGTGCCAGCAGCTATAGCGGAGCCCCCCAAGAGACCCAGTACTTC.

The J gene is TRBJ2-7, the V gene TRBV11-2; D is undetermined. V shed 0 bases and J shed 0 bases, with 9 bases lying between them. Germline V gives CDR1 SGHAT, CDR2 FQNNGV. This CDR3 has 15 amino acids. The CDR3 spells CASSLDAPSSYEQYF. The CDR3 DNA sequence: TGTGCCAGCAGCTTAGACGCGCCCAGCTCCTACGAGCAGTACTTC.

J is TRBJ2-1 and V is TRBV29-1, with 11 positions matching TRBD2. The CDR3 length is 16 residues. The ends lost 4 bases at V and 1 base at J; junction bases unmatched: 6. Germline V gene sequence: CDR1 SQVTM, CDR2 ANQGSEA. The CDR3 region is CSVVRRLAGSYNEQFF. The DNA for the CDR3 is TGCAGCGTTGTACGAAGACTAGCGGGGTCCTACAATGAGCAGTTCTTC.

This clonotype was counted many times. The chain recombines TRBV7-9 with TRBJ1-1; 7 bases line up with TRBD1. After removal of 6 bases from V and 1 base from J, the junction contained 14 bases not matched to a gene. This CDR3 comprises 17 residues. Germline assignment: CDR1 SEHNR and CDR2 FQNEAQ (reference sequence). The chain's CDR3 is CASSSRLVEGANTEAFF. CDR3 bases: TGTGCCAGCAGTTCCCGACTGGTCGAGGGGGCGAACACTGAAGCTTTCTTT. Together with reference TRBV7-9 and TRBJ1-1, the CDR3 gives the full variable domain: DTGVSQNPRHKITKRGQNVTFRCDPISEHNRLYWYRQTLGQGPEFLTYFQNEAQLEKSRLLSDRFSAERPKGSFSTLEIQRTEQGDSAMYLCASSSRLVEGANTEAFFGQGTRLTVV.

This clonotype has only a few counts. The gene calls are TRBV12-5 and TRBJ2-1; D remains unclear. This CDR3 is 15 amino acids long. The germline V gene has CDR1 LGHNT and CDR2 FRNRAP. V lost 1 base and J 7 bases, leaving 14 bases between the germline ends. The CDR3 loop is CASGLEGRFQNEQFF. In nucleotides, the CDR3 is TGTGCTAGTGGTTTGGAGGGCAGATTCCAGAATGAGCAGTTCTTC.

This clonotype turned up a few times. CDR3 in amino acids: CASSYSAGGQETQYF. The CDR3 DNA follows: TGTGCCAGCAGTTACTCGGCGGGAGGGCAAGAGACCCAGTACTTC. The genes are TRBV6-5 and TRBJ2-5, with 9 positions matching TRBD2. CDR1 and CDR2 from the germline V gene are MNHEY and SVGAGI. CDR3 length equals 15 residues. With 0 bases clipped from V and 2 bases from J, the junction kept 1 base outside the gene matches.

The table lists this clonotype with a count of one. This chain joins TRBV13 and TRBJ2-1; D uncertain. This CDR3 has 15 residues. In germline, CDR1 is PRHDT, CDR2 FYEKMQ (reference sequence). V lost 4 bases, J lost 0 bases, and 10 bases lay in between. The CDR3 DNA follows: TGTGCCAGCAGCTGGGGTATGAGCTCCTACAATGAGCAGTTCTTC. As protein: CASSWGMSSYNEQFF. The whole variable domain, remainder taken from reference TRBV13 and TRBJ2-1, is AAGVIQSPRHLIKEKRETATLKCYPIPRHDTVYWYQQGPGQDPQFLISFYEKMQSDKGSIPDRFSAQQFSDYHSELNMSSLELGDSALYFCASSWGMSSYNEQFFGPGTRLTVL.

This clonotype was counted many times. The chain couples TRBV4-1 to TRBJ2-1; D may be TRBD2 (5 bases). The CDR3 runs 13 residues. The V end lost 3 bases, the J end lost 3 bases, and 6 bases lay between the germline ends. Germline loops: CDR1 MGHRA, CDR2 YSYEKL. Here the CDR3 DNA reads TGCGCCAGCAGCCACCGGGGCTACAATGAGCAGTTCTTC. Amino acid sequence: CASSHRGYNEQFF.

The V call is TRBV29-1, the J call TRBJ2-3; 8 bases match TRBD2. V was clipped by 7 bases and J by 3 bases; unmatched bases: 18. Germline CDR1 is SQVTM and CDR2 is ANQGSEA. The CDR3 contains 17 residues. The CDR3 reads CSAQRGLGAPFTDTQYF. The CDR3 DNA sequence: TGCAGCGCGCAGCGGGGGCTGGGGGCGCCTTTTACAGATACGCAGTATTTT.

This clonotype was detected a few times. The rearrangement uses TRBV4-2 and TRBJ2-7, with TRBD2 matching 16 bases. The CDR3 extends over 16 amino acids. Germline loops: CDR1 LGHNA, CDR2 YNFKEQ. V gave up 7 bases and J gave up 4 bases; unmatched junction bases: 7. CDR3 residues: CASKQAGLAGGYEQYF. The CDR3 nucleotides are TGTGCCAGCAAGCAAGCGGGACTAGCGGGGGGGTACGAGCAGTACTTC.

This clonotype was observed a few times. The chain links TRBV20-1 to TRBJ2-1, with 12 bases lining up with TRBD2. The CDR3 has 16 amino acids. V was pared by 4 bases and J by 10 bases, with 14 bases of the junction left unmatched. The germline V gene encodes CDR1 DFQATT and CDR2 SNEGSKA (reference sequence). This chain's CDR3 is CSANPSLAGGPGEQFF. The DNA of the CDR3 is TGCAGTGCTAACCCTTCCCTAGCGGGAGGGCCGGGGGAGCAGTTCTTC.

The sample holds a few counts of this clonotype. The chain uses TRBV10-3 and TRBJ2-1; 8 bases map to TRBD2. The CDR3 length is 13 residues. With 8 bases clipped from V and 5 bases from J, the junction kept 5 bases outside the gene matches. In germline, CDR1 is ENHRY, CDR2 SYGVKD. The CDR3 nucleotides are TGTGCCATCGGACCGGGGGGGAACAATGAGCAGTTCTTC. The encoded protein is CAIGPGGNNEQFF.

This clonotype was detected ten times or more. The chain carries TRBV27 and TRBJ2-2, with D possibly being TRBD2 (6 bases). Looked up from germline, CDR1 is MNHEY and CDR2 is SMNVEV (reference sequence). This CDR3 region has 14 residues. Trimming pared 10 bases from V and 6 bases from J, leaving 18 bases between. The CDR3 is CATDLWRGAGELFF. The CDR3, as DNA: TGTGCCACCGACCTTTGGCGGGGAGCCGGGGAGCTGTTTTTT.

This chain links TRBV12-3 or TRBV12-4 with TRBJ2-3; TRBD2 agrees at 9 bases. This CDR3 is built from 15 residues. V was clipped by 8 bases and J by 3 bases; unmatched bases: 9. Written as DNA, the CDR3 is TGTGCCAGCGGGGCCGCTAGCGGGGATACAGATACGCAGTATTTT. Translation gives CASGAASGDTDTQYF.

In its sample, this clonotype was seen a few times. The J gene is TRBJ2-2, the V gene TRBV27, with 13 bases aligning to TRBD2. CDR1 and CDR2 from the germline V gene are MNHEY and SMNVEV (reference sequence). This CDR3 has 18 residues. The ends lost 10 bases at V and 4 bases at J; junction bases unmatched: 15. The CDR3 sequence is CATTTGLAGLSGTGELFF. Written as DNA, the CDR3 is TGTGCCACCACTACGGGACTAGCGGGACTCAGTGGCACCGGGGAGCTGTTTTTT.